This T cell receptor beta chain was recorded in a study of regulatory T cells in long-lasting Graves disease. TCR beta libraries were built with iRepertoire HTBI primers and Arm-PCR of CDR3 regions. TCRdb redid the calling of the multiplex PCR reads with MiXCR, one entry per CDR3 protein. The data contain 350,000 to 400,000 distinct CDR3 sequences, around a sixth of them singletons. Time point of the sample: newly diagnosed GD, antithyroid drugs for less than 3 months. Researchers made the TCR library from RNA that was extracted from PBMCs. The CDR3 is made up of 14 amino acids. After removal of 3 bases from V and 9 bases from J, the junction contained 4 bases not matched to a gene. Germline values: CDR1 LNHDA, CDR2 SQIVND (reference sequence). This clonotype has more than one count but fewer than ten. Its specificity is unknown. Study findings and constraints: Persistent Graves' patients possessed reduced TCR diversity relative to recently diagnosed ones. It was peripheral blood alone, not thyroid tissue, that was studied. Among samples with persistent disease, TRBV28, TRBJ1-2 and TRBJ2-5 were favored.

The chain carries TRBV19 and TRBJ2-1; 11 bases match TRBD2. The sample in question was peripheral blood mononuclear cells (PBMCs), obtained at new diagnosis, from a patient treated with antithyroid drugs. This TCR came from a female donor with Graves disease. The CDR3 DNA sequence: TGTGCCAGTAGTATCTCTAGCGGGAGGTTTGAGCAGTTCTTC. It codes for CASSISSGRFEQFF.